This is a list of T cell receptor beta chains from one sample in a study of OX40 agonist ivuxolimab in advanced cancers. The repertoire was sequenced with immunoSEQ multiplex PCR; TCRdb's copy has only in-frame clones and lacks some. The sample includes 65,000 to 70,000 clones, about nine tenths of them seen just once. Source: CD4+ or CD8+ T cells sorted from blood, taken in a trial of the OX40 agonist ivuxolimab. Source of these receptors: an adult with an advanced solid tumor such as melanoma, head and neck, liver or kidney cancer. CDR3s include the opening cysteine and the closing phenylalanine or tryptophan. The D gene is left open where the match is weak. For some rows the clone size is stated as once, few or many, or as a class when expanded; others skip it.

clone_size d_call j_call v_call cdr3_aa cdr3_nt
NA NA TRBJ1-6 TRBV5-1 CASSLTPGRNNSPLHF TGCGCCAGCAGCTTGACTCCGGGACGGAATAATTCACCCCTCCACTTT
NA NA TRBJ1-4 TRBV28 CASSLGSANEKLFF TGTGCCAGCAGTTTAGGGTCAGCTAATGAAAAACTGTTTTTT
NA TRBD1 TRBJ1-5 TRBV30 CAWSVRDRENQPQHF TGTGCCTGGAGTGTGCGAGACAGGGAAAATCAGCCCCAGCATTTT
NA NA TRBJ2-3 TRBV11-2 CASSLGGANTQYF TGTGCCAGCAGCTTAGGTGGGGCCAATACGCAGTATTTT
NA NA TRBJ1-4 TRBV11-2 CASGDGQISEKLFF TGTGCCAGCGGGGATGGACAAATTTCTGAAAAACTGTTTTTT
few NA TRBJ1-5 TRBV6-5 CASSRQTSNQPQHF TGTGCCAGCAGTCGGCAGACCAGCAATCAGCCCCAGCATTTT
NA NA TRBJ2-1 TRBV5-1 CASSLGGQGGEQFF TGCGCCAGCAGCTTGGGAGGGCAGGGGGGCGAGCAGTTCTTC
NA NA TRBJ1-2 TRBV9 CASSVDRSSYGYTF TGTGCCAGCAGCGTCGACAGATCTTCCTATGGCTACACCTTC
NA TRBD1 TRBJ1-2 TRBV7-9 CASSLTTGGYGYTF TGTGCCAGCAGCTTAACGACAGGGGGTTATGGCTACACCTTC
NA NA TRBJ1-3 TRBV6-5 CASTSSGNTIYF TGTGCCAGCACGAGTTCTGGAAACACCATATATTTT
NA TRBD2 TRBJ2-3 TRBV19 CASRASGVTDTQYF TGTGCCAGTAGGGCTAGCGGGGTCACAGATACGCAGTATTTT